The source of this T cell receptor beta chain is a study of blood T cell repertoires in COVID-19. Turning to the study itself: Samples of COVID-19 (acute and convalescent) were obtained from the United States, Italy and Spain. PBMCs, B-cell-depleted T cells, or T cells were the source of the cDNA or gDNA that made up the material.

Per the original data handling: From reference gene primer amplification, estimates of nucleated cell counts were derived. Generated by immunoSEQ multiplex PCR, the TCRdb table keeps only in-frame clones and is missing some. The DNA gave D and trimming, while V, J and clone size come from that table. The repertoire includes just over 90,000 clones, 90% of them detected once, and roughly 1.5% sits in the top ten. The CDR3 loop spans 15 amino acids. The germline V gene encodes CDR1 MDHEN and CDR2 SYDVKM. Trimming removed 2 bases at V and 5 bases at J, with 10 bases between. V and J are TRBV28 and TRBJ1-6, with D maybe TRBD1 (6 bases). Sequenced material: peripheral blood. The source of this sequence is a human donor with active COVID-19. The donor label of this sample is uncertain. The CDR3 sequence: CASSLRQGNNSPLHF. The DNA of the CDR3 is TGTGCCAGCAGTTTACGCCAGGGGAATAATTCACCCCTCCACTTT.